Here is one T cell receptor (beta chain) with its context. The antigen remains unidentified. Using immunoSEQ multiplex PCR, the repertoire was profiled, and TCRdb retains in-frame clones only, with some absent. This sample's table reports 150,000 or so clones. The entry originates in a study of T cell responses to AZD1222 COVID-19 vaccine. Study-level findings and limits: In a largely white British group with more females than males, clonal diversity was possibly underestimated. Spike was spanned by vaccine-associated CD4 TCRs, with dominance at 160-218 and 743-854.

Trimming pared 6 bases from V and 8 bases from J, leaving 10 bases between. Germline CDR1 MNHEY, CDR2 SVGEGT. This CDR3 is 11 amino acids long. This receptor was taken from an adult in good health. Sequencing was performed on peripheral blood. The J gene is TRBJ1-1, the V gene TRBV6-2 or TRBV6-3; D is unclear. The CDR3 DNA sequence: TGTGCCAGCAGCCCGGGCAGCGAAGCTTTCTTT. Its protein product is CASSPGSEAFF.